The next 8 T cell receptor beta chains were all read from a single sample in a study of CD8 T cells in ankylosing spondylitis. TCRdb processed the 5' RACE reads anew with MiXCR; each CDR3 protein has one entry. The sample lists approximately 38,000 distinct CDR3 sequences; 2.5% to 3.5% were seen once. The sequenced sample consisted of blood, either unsorted or a sorted T cell fraction (not recorded which). The receptors come from a male donor with ankylosing spondylitis or in good health (not recorded which).

This clonotype was seen many times. V usage is TRBV9 and J usage is TRBJ2-1; D not resolved. The germline V and J ends were trimmed by 0 bases and 8 bases, with 15 bases remaining between them. The CDR3 covers 15 residues. The germline gives CDR1 SGDLS, CDR2 YYNGEE. The CDR3 DNA reads as TGTGCCAGCAGCGTAGCTCCGACCCTGGGCCATGAGCAGTTCTTC. It codes for CASSVAPTLGHEQFF. The whole variable domain, filled in from reference TRBV9 and TRBJ2-1, reads DSGVTQTPKHLITATGQRVTLRCSPRSGDLSVYWYQQSLDQGLQFLIQYYNGEERAKGNILERFSAQQFPDLHSELNLSSLELGDSALYFCASSVAPTLGHEQFFGPGTRLTVL.

This clonotype was picked up many times. This CDR3 reads CASSVGQGGYGYTF. The CDR3 DNA sequence: TGTGCCAGCAGCGTAGGTCAGGGGGGCTATGGCTACACCTTC. V usage is TRBV9 and J usage is TRBJ1-2, with 7 bases lining up with TRBD1. Germline assignment: CDR1 SGDLS and CDR2 YYNGEE. Losses at the gene ends were 0 bases for V and 4 bases for J; bases not matched to a gene: 3. This CDR3 has 14 amino acids.

At least ten counts were recorded for this clonotype. This rearrangement joins TRBV9 to TRBJ2-1; D is possibly TRBD2 (5 bases). The ends were cut back, 0 bases at V and 4 bases at J, with 14 bases in the middle. Looked up from germline, CDR1 is SGDLS and CDR2 is YYNGEE. The CDR3 covers 16 residues. The CDR3 protein is CASSVDKRKSYNEQFF. The CDR3 region has the DNA TGTGCCAGCAGCGTAGATAAGCGGAAATCATACAATGAGCAGTTCTTC. Variable domain in full (rest from reference TRBV9 and TRBJ2-1): DSGVTQTPKHLITATGQRVTLRCSPRSGDLSVYWYQQSLDQGLQFLIQYYNGEERAKGNILERFSAQQFPDLHSELNLSSLELGDSALYFCASSVDKRKSYNEQFFGPGTRLTVL.

In this sample, this clonotype turned up many times. The chain employs TRBV21-1 and TRBJ1-2; whether TRBD1, the table's D call, matches the DNA was not checked. TRBV21-1 corresponds to a pseudogene. The CDR3 extends over 14 amino acids. CDR3 DNA sequence: TGTGCCAGCAGCAAAGCGGACAGGGGGTTATGCTACACCTTC. This encodes CASSKADRGLCYTF.

This clonotype was counted at least ten times. The chain combines TRBV9 with TRBJ2-7; TRBD2 aligns across 8 bases. This CDR3 has 15 residues. V trimming: 0 bases; J trimming: 4 bases; junction bases outside the gene matches: 6. The germline gives CDR1 SGDLS, CDR2 YYNGEE. CDR3 in amino acids: CASSVEGGRLYEQYF. The DNA of the CDR3 is TGTGCCAGCAGCGTAGAAGGCGGGAGGCTTTACGAGCAGTACTTC. Using reference TRBV9 and TRBJ2-7 for the parts outside the CDR3, the full variable domain is DSGVTQTPKHLITATGQRVTLRCSPRSGDLSVYWYQQSLDQGLQFLIQYYNGEERAKGNILERFSAQQFPDLHSELNLSSLELGDSALYFCASSVEGGRLYEQYFGPGTRLTVT.

This clonotype was detected ten times or more. This sequence joins TRBV9 and TRBJ2-7, with 13 nucleotides matching TRBD2. Per the germline V gene, CDR1 is SGDLS and CDR2 is YYNGEE. V gave up 4 bases and J gave up 3 bases; unmatched junction bases: 7. CDR3 length: 16 amino acids. This CDR3 reads CASSPRTSGSFYEQYF. DNA of the CDR3: TGTGCCAGCAGCCCCCGGACTAGCGGGAGCTTCTACGAGCAGTACTTC.

This clonotype was recorded at least ten times. This rearrangement joins TRBV9 to TRBJ2-1; no reliable D call. The CDR3 runs 15 residues. Germline lookup yields CDR1 SGDLS and CDR2 YYNGEE. The germline V and J ends were trimmed by 6 bases and 0 bases, with 13 bases remaining between them. DNA for the CDR3: TGTGCCAGCAACCGGGCGGCAAGCTCCTACAATGAGCAGTTCTTC. This codes for CASNRAASSYNEQFF.

This clonotype was observed many times. The chain links TRBV9 to TRBJ2-4; D might be TRBD2 (6 bases). The CDR3 totals 14 residues. The V and J ends lost 0 bases and 7 bases respectively, with 11 bases between them. Germline V gives CDR1 SGDLS, CDR2 YYNGEE. The CDR3 nucleotides read TGTGCCAGCAGCGTAGAACACGGGAGTAACATTCAGTACTTC. Its translation is CASSVEHGSNIQYF.